What follows are 31 T cell receptor beta chains derived from one specimen sequenced in a study of resident and recirculating memory T cells in vitiligo. Sequencing used immunoSEQ multiplex PCR; TCRdb keeps in-frame clones, though not all of them. The sample lists 65,000 to 80,000 clones; under 95% were seen once. Input material: blood. These receptor sequences come from a male donor with vitiligo.

The CDR3 loop is CASSEQAPRTGAEAFF. CDR3 nucleotides: TGTGCCAGCAGTGAGCAAGCCCCCCGTACCGGGGCTGAAGCTTTCTTT. The V call is TRBV6-1, the J call TRBJ1-1; D call uncertain. The germline CDR1 and CDR2 sequences are MNHNS and SASEGT. The CDR3 length is 16 residues. Trimming stripped 3 bases from V and 6 bases from J, with 20 bases between.

The rearrangement links TRBV28 to TRBJ1-2; D not certain. This CDR3 comprises 14 residues. Trimming removed 7 bases at V and 0 bases at J, with 12 bases between. Germline CDR1 MDHEN, CDR2 SYDVKM. CDR3 loop: CASIGGQANYGYTF. Here the CDR3 DNA reads TGTGCCAGCATTGGAGGGCAAGCTAACTATGGCTACACCTTC.

CDR3 sequence: CASSVRGAYNEQFF. CDR3 coding DNA: TGCGCCAGCAGCGTCCGCGGAGCCTACAATGAGCAGTTCTTC. This chain links TRBV5-1 with TRBJ2-1; D not resolved. Trimming took 4 bases from V and 2 from J, leaving 10 bases between them. From germline, CDR1 is SGHRS and CDR2 YFSETQ. This CDR3 has 14 amino acids. Looking up the rest from reference TRBV5-1 and TRBJ2-1 gives the full variable domain: KAGVTQTPRYLIKTRGQQVTLSCSPISGHRSVSWYQQTPGQGLQFLFEYFSETQRNKGNFPGRFSGRQFSNSRSEMNVSTLELGDSALYLCASSVRGAYNEQFFGPGTRLTVL.

The chain combines TRBV7-2 with TRBJ1-4, with 8 bases aligning to TRBD1. The CDR3 length is 15 residues. The germline gives CDR1 SGHTA, CDR2 FQGNSA. Trimming cost V 4 bases and J 7 bases; bases outside gene matches: 8. CDR3 nucleotide sequence: TGTGCCAGCAGCTCTAGCCCGGACAGGGTTGAAAAACTGTTTTTT. This encodes CASSSSPDRVEKLFF.

This chain joins TRBV9 and TRBJ1-4; D is perhaps TRBD1 (6 bases). The V end lost 4 bases, the J end lost 8 bases, and 12 bases lay between the germline ends. In germline, CDR1 is SGDLS, CDR2 YYNGEE. The CDR3 extends over 13 amino acids. CDR3 in DNA: TGTGCCAGCAGCTCAGGGGAAAGGGAAAAACTGTTTTTT. Protein product: CASSSGEREKLFF.

This clone was observed a handful of times. The rearrangement uses TRBV10-2 and TRBJ2-6; a possible D gene is TRBD1 (5 bases). Per the germline V gene, CDR1 is WSHSY and CDR2 is SAAADI. The CDR3 sequence is 17 residues long. With 10 bases removed from V and 0 bases from J, the gap between germline ends came to 19 bases. CDR3 DNA sequence: TGCGCCACCACGAGCAGCCAGGGCGACTCTGGGGCCAACGTCCTGACTTTC. Translation gives CATTSSQGDSGANVLTF.

The chain couples TRBV15 to TRBJ2-2; perhaps TRBD2 as D (7 bases). Trimming pared 4 bases from V and 6 bases from J, leaving 21 bases between. The CDR3 runs to 17 residues. CDR1 and CDR2 from the germline V gene are LNHNV and YYDKDF (reference sequence). For the CDR3, the DNA is TGTGCCACCAGCACCCTGTTCATAGCCGGGGGGCCCGGGGAGCTGTTTTTT. It encodes CATSTLFIAGGPGELFF.

This chain joins TRBV5-6 and TRBJ2-7, with D possibly matching TRBD2 (7 bases). The CDR3 loop spans 15 amino acids. Per the germline V gene, CDR1 is SGHDT and CDR2 is YYEEEE. Between the trimmed V and J ends, which lost 4 bases and 9 bases, there was a span of 23 bases. As DNA, the CDR3 is TGTGCCAGCAGCCCGGCAGGGGCGGGGGCCGGCGGGCAGTACTTC. It is translated as CASSPAGAGAGGQYF.

The genes are TRBV11-3 and TRBJ2-7; 11 nucleotides agree with TRBD1. The CDR3 spans 15 residues. Germline V gene sequence: CDR1 SGHNT, CDR2 YENEEA. After removal of 5 bases from V and 4 bases from J, the junction contained 7 bases not matched to a gene. This CDR3 is CASSPRDRGMYEQYF. The CDR3 DNA reads TGTGCCAGCAGCCCAAGGGACAGGGGGATGTACGAGCAGTACTTC.

A single count supports this clone. The V call is TRBV27, the J call TRBJ2-7; 8 bases map to TRBD1. V dropped 4 bases and J dropped 2; count of bases not matched to a gene: 7. This CDR3 comprises 15 residues. Germline V gene sequence: CDR1 MNHEY, CDR2 SMNVEV (reference sequence). The CDR3 DNA is TGTGCCAGCAGTTCGCAGCCACAGGGGGCCTACGAGCAGTACTTC. Its protein is CASSSQPQGAYEQYF.

The chain joins TRBV6-5 to TRBJ1-5; D not resolved. CDR3 length equals 15 residues. V was trimmed by 8 bases and J by 3 bases, leaving 17 bases between them. From germline, CDR1 is MNHEY and CDR2 SVGAGI. Here the CDR3 reads CASATRRGDNQPQHF. CDR3 DNA sequence: TGTGCCAGCGCTACCCGGCGTGGAGACAATCAGCCCCAGCATTTT.

V usage is TRBV5-1 and J usage is TRBJ2-3; TRBD1 matches at 7 bases. Germline V gene sequence: CDR1 SGHRS, CDR2 YFSETQ. The V gene end was trimmed by 4 bases and the J gene end by 2 bases; junction bases not matched to a gene: 10. The CDR3 contains 16 residues. The CDR3 bases are TGCGCCAGCAGCAAAGATTCAGGGGGTAACACAGATACGCAGTATTTT. Encoded protein: CASSKDSGGNTDTQYF.

The V call is TRBV4-1, the J call TRBJ2-2; 9 bases line up with TRBD1. The CDR3 contains 16 residues. Per the germline V gene, CDR1 is MGHRA and CDR2 is YSYEKL. With V trimmed by 3 bases and J by 4 bases, 6 bases remained unmatched. The CDR3 coding sequence is TGCGCCAGCAGCCAGGGCGACAGGGGGGGCACCGGGGAGCTGTTTTTT. Its protein product is CASSQGDRGGTGELFF.

The chain couples TRBV28 to TRBJ2-3; D may be TRBD2 (5 bases). Trimming took off 3 bases at V and 4 bases at J, with 14 bases between the two ends. CDR3 length: 15 amino acids. Germline CDR1 and CDR2: MDHEN and SYDVKM. CDR3 residues: CASSFVGEASDTQYF. CDR3 sequence (DNA): TGTGCCAGCAGTTTCGTGGGAGAGGCTTCAGATACGCAGTATTTT. The complete variable domain, with remaining parts taken from reference TRBV28 and TRBJ2-3, reads DVKVTQSSRYLVKRTGEKVFLECVQDMDHENMFWYRQDPGLGLRLIYFSYDVKMKEKGDIPEGYSVSREKKERFSLILESASTNQTSMYLCASSFVGEASDTQYFGPGTRLTVL.

This clone was seen more than once but under ten times. The rearrangement links TRBV30 to TRBJ1-6, with D perhaps matching TRBD1 (5 bases). Germline CDR1 GTSNPN, CDR2 SVGIG (reference sequence). The V end was cut by 0 bases, the J end by 6 bases, with 12 bases between. The CDR3 loop spans 15 amino acids. CDR3 in DNA: TGTGCCTGGAGTGTACTTGGGGCAGCTAATTCACCCCTCCACTTT. It encodes CAWSVLGAANSPLHF.

The chain uses TRBV7-9 and TRBJ2-6; 10 nucleotides agree with TRBD1. The CDR3 loop spans 19 amino acids. The V gene's germline CDR1 is SEHNR and CDR2 FQNEAQ (reference sequence). Unmatched junction bases numbered 12, after V lost 4 bases and J lost 3 bases. Here the CDR3 DNA reads TGTGCCAGCAGCTCTTGGACAGGGGGGGAGTTGTTTGGGGCCAACGTCCTGACTTTC. Its translation: CASSSWTGGELFGANVLTF.

V usage is TRBV6-6 and J usage is TRBJ2-1; D remains unclear. This CDR3 spans 15 amino acids. V was clipped by 6 bases and J by 5 bases, with 17 bases between them. Germline V CDR1 and CDR2: MNHNY, SVGAGI (reference sequence). Written as DNA, the CDR3 is TGTGCCAGCAGCTTCCGACTGCCCCCTGACAATGAGCAGTTCTTC. Protein sequence: CASSFRLPPDNEQFF.

V is TRBV7-9 and J is TRBJ2-2; 8 nucleotides align to TRBD2. V shed 5 bases, J shed 3 bases, and the junction held 8 bases outside the gene matches. The CDR3 sequence is 16 residues long. Per the germline V gene, CDR1 is SEHNR and CDR2 is FQNEAQ (reference sequence). The CDR3 loop is CASSPQSGGHTGELFF. Here the CDR3 DNA reads TGTGCCAGCAGCCCCCAGAGCGGGGGCCACACCGGGGAGCTGTTTTTT. Filled out from reference TRBV7-9 and TRBJ2-2, the complete variable domain reads DTGVSQNPRHKITKRGQNVTFRCDPISEHNRLYWYRQTLGQGPEFLTYFQNEAQLEKSRLLSDRFSAERPKGSFSTLEIQRTEQGDSAMYLCASSPQSGGHTGELFFGEGSRLTVL.

The chain recombines TRBV9 with TRBJ2-2, with D possibly TRBD2 on 5 matching bases. The germline V gene encodes CDR1 SGDLS and CDR2 YYNGEE. The ends were cut back, 3 bases at V and 5 bases at J, with 14 bases in the middle. This CDR3 is built from 15 residues. The CDR3, as DNA: TGTGCCAGCAGCGAACGACACGGCGGGACCGGGGAGCTGTTTTTT. Translating gives CASSERHGGTGELFF.

The CDR3 region is CASSATSPSSYNEQFF. In DNA form, the CDR3 reads TGTGCCAGCAGCGCCACTAGCCCCAGCTCCTACAATGAGCAGTTCTTC. This chain joins TRBV7-3 and TRBJ2-1; tentatively, D is TRBD2 (6 bases). This CDR3 is built from 16 residues. Looked up from germline, CDR1 is SGHTA and CDR2 is FQGTGA. V shed 5 bases and J shed 0 bases, with 14 bases lying between them.

This chain links TRBV28 with TRBJ2-7; 11 nucleotides line up with TRBD2. V trimming: 1 base; J trimming: 6 bases; junction bases outside the gene matches: 11. This CDR3 has 17 amino acids. Germline V lookup: CDR1 MDHEN, CDR2 SYDVKM. For the CDR3, the DNA is TGTGCCAGCAGTTTATCCCTCCTAGCGGGAGGCCGCCGCGAGCAGTACTTC. Protein: CASSLSLLAGGRREQYF.

V usage is TRBV19 and J usage is TRBJ2-5, with 10 bases that match TRBD2. The CDR3 is 16 amino acids. Germline V gene data show CDR1 as LNHDA and CDR2 as SQIVND (reference sequence). Trimming at V came to 0 bases and at J to 5 bases, leaving 6 bases not matched to a gene. In DNA form, the CDR3 reads TGTGCCAGTAGTATAGATCAAGCGGGAGGGCTTGAGACCCAGTACTTC. Protein sequence: CASSIDQAGGLETQYF.

The chain recombines TRBV9 with TRBJ2-7; the match to TRBD2 covers 11 bases. This CDR3 has 15 amino acids. The germline CDR1 and CDR2 sequences are SGDLS and YYNGEE. The V segment lost 0 bases and the J segment 4 bases; nucleotides outside the gene matches: 3. The CDR3 sequence: CASSVEPSGRYEQYF. Written as DNA, the CDR3 is TGTGCCAGCAGCGTAGAGCCTAGCGGGAGGTACGAGCAGTACTTC.

This chain links TRBV18 with TRBJ2-3, with 8 bases that match TRBD1. There are 14 residues in the CDR3. Germline loops: CDR1 KGHSH, CDR2 LQKENI. With V trimmed by 6 bases and J by 4 bases, 6 bases remained unmatched. The CDR3 protein is CASSAGQGPDTQYF. The DNA of the CDR3 is TGTGCCAGCTCTGCCGGACAGGGCCCAGATACGCAGTATTTT. The full variable domain, its missing parts supplied by reference TRBV18 and TRBJ2-3, is NAGVMQNPRHLVRRRGQEARLRCSPMKGHSHVYWYRQLPEEGLKFMVYLQKENIIDESGMPKERFSAEFPKEGPSILRIQQVVRGDSAAYFCASSAGQGPDTQYFGPGTRLTVL.

The CDR3 protein is CASSREGGYTF. The CDR3 DNA reads TGTGCCAGCAGCCGGGAAGGGGGCTACACCTTC. The chain uses TRBV2 and TRBJ1-2; D ambiguous. The CDR3 has 11 residues. V gave up 6 bases and J gave up 8 bases, with 10 bases separating them. Germline CDR1 and CDR2: SNHLY and FYNNEI. The complete variable domain, with remaining parts taken from reference TRBV2 and TRBJ1-2, reads EPEVTQTPSHQVTQMGQEVILRCVPISNHLYFYWYRQILGQKVEFLVSFYNNEISEKSEIFDDQFSVERPDGSNFTLKIRSTKLEDSAMYFCASSREGGYTFGSGTRLTVV.

J is TRBJ2-5 and V is TRBV28, with TRBD2 matching 11 bases. CDR3 size: 16 residues. J lost 1 base, V lost 6 bases, and 7 bases had no gene match. Germline lookup yields CDR1 MDHEN and CDR2 SYDVKM. CDR3 nucleotides: TGTGCCAGCAGCCGTTATAGCGGGAGGGCCCAAGAGACCCAGTACTTC. It translates to CASSRYSGRAQETQYF.

This clone appeared a few times. The chain combines TRBV27 with TRBJ2-7; 7 bases are shared with TRBD1. CDR3 length: 16 residues. Looked up from germline, CDR1 is MNHEY and CDR2 is SMNVEV (reference sequence). Trimming at V came to 5 bases and at J to 3 bases, leaving 13 bases not matched to a gene. Written as DNA, the CDR3 is TGTGCCAGCAGTCCCCGACAGGGCTCAGGGAACTACGAGCAGTACTTC. Protein product: CASSPRQGSGNYEQYF.

V and J are TRBV7-6 and TRBJ1-4; tentatively, D is TRBD1 (5 bases). The CDR3 consists of 16 residues. CDR1 is SGHVS, CDR2 FNYEAQ, per germline. V lost 2 bases and J 0 bases, leaving 10 bases between the germline ends. This CDR3 is CASSLLGLTTNEKLFF. In DNA, the CDR3 is TGTGCCAGCAGCTTACTGGGGCTTACAACTAATGAAAAACTGTTTTTT. Together with reference TRBV7-6 and TRBJ1-4, the CDR3 gives the full variable domain: GAGVSQSPRYKVTKRGQDVALRCDPISGHVSLYWYRQALGQGPEFLTYFNYEAQQDKSGLPNDRFSAERPEGSISTLTIQRTEQRDSAMYRCASSLLGLTTNEKLFFGSGTQLSVL.

V is TRBV9 and J is TRBJ2-3; the D is unclear. CDR3 length: 13 residues. Germline loops: CDR1 SGDLS, CDR2 YYNGEE. Trimming shortened V by 4 bases and J by 6 bases, and 12 bases separated the two germline ends. The CDR3 spells CASSLEIQDTQYF. The CDR3 coding sequence is TGTGCCAGCAGCTTAGAAATACAGGATACGCAGTATTTT.

The V and J genes are TRBV2 and TRBJ2-2, with 7 bases fitting TRBD2. The CDR3 has 16 amino acids. Losses at the gene ends were 10 bases for V and 4 bases for J; bases not matched to a gene: 15. The germline V gene has CDR1 SNHLY and CDR2 FYNNEI. DNA for the CDR3: TGTGCCAAAGGAGGGAGGGAAAAGGGGAGCACCGGGGAGCTGTTTTTT. This encodes CAKGGREKGSTGELFF.

In its sample, this clone was seen once. This chain uses TRBV5-4 with TRBJ1-1; D is possibly TRBD1 (5 bases). The V gene lost 0 bases and the J gene lost 4 bases, with 13 bases spanning the gap. Germline V lookup: CDR1 SGHNT, CDR2 YYREEE (reference sequence). There are 15 residues in the CDR3. The CDR3 region is CASSLDRGVVTEAFF. The CDR3 region has the DNA TGTGCCAGCAGCTTGGACCGGGGGGTAGTCACTGAAGCTTTCTTT.